The 7 T cell receptor beta chains below all came from one sample that was sequenced in a study of Graves' ophthalmopathy and Graves' hyperthyroidism. RNA transcripts were the source from which TCR beta CDR3 regions were amplified. HTBI-primed first-round RT-PCR preceded second-round multiplex PCR. TCRdb analysed the multiplex PCR reads with MiXCR anew, one entry per CDR3 protein. The sample records 350,000 to 450,000 distinct CDR3 sequences, 15% to 20% being singletons. Sequencing was carried out using peripheral blood. These receptors all come from a woman aged 18-29 years with Graves' ophthalmopathy.

This clonotype was detected a few times. V and J are TRBV30 and TRBJ1-2, with D uncertain. Trimming pared 2 bases from V and 6 bases from J, leaving 13 bases between. CDR1 is GTSNPN, CDR2 SVGIG, per germline (reference sequence). CDR3 length: 13 amino acids. The CDR3, as DNA: TGTGCCTGGAGTTCAGGAACCCGCGATGGCTACACCTTC. This translates into CAWSSGTRDGYTF.

This clonotype was observed at least ten times. A much larger clonotype is one base distant, so this may be a read error. The chain links TRBV20-1 to TRBJ1-2, with D possibly matching TRBD1 (6 bases). The CDR3 length is 14 residues. Germline CDR1 DFQATT, CDR2 SNEGSKA (reference sequence). The CDR3 region has the DNA TGCAGTGCTAGGAGGGGGGAACACCTCTATGGCTGCACCTTC. Translating it yields CSARRGEHLYGCTF.

The CDR3 spells CSARPPKWTGTSNTEAFF. In DNA, the CDR3 is TGCAGTGCTAGACCCCCCAAATGGACAGGGACCTCGAACACTGAAGCTTTCTTT. V and J are TRBV20-1 and TRBJ1-1; 8 bases line up with TRBD1. There are 18 residues in the CDR3. The V and J ends lost 2 bases and 1 base, in that order; junction bases with no gene match: 15. Germline values: CDR1 DFQATT, CDR2 SNEGSKA (reference sequence).

This clonotype was detected many times. The V gene is TRBV5-1, the J gene TRBJ2-7; a possible D gene is TRBD2 (5 bases). The V end was cut by 0 bases, the J end by 4 bases, with 11 bases between. This CDR3 region has 14 residues. Germline V CDR1 and CDR2: SGHRS, YFSETQ. This CDR3 reads CASSLVGIGYEQYF. The CDR3 nucleotides are TGCGCCAGCAGCTTGGTCGGGATTGGGTACGAGCAGTACTTC.

This clonotype was seen at least ten times. The chain joins TRBV24-1 to TRBJ2-7, with 7 nucleotides matching TRBD1. The CDR3 runs to 14 residues. Germline V lookup: CDR1 KGHDR, CDR2 SFDVKD. With V trimmed by 5 bases and J by 3 bases, 6 bases remained unmatched. CDR3 sequence (DNA): TGTGCCACCAGTGGGAGACAGGGAGACTACGAGCAGTACTTC. Its translation is CATSGRQGDYEQYF.

The rearrangement joins TRBV16 to TRBJ2-7; D is undetermined. Trimming stripped 0 bases from V and 12 bases from J, with 12 bases between. This CDR3 is built from 12 residues. The germline V gene encodes CDR1 KGHSY and CDR2 FQNENV. This chain's CDR3 is CASSQSNSPRYF. CDR3 DNA sequence: TGTGCCAGCAGCCAATCGAACTCGCCAAGGTACTTC.

This clonotype appeared many times. This chain uses TRBV29-1 with TRBJ2-7, with D possibly called TRBD1 or TRBD2 (6 bases each). The CDR3 is 15 amino acids. V lost 4 bases, J lost 3 bases, and 19 bases lay in between. The V gene's germline CDR1 is SQVTM and CDR2 ANQGSEA. The CDR3 nucleotides are TGCAGCGTTGTGGCCGGGGGCGGACAAAGCTACGAGCAGTACTTC. This sequence encodes CSVVAGGGQSYEQYF.